This is a list of T cell receptor beta chains from one sample in a study of blood T cells in healthy people across ages. Via MiXCR, TCRdb re-called the 5' RACE reads, giving one row per CDR3 protein. The sample comprises some 860,000 distinct CDR3 sequences, roughly 50% of which are singletons, and around 24% rests with the top ten. Sequencing was carried out using blood. The receptors were gathered from a middle-aged man in good health. Each CDR3 is given with its conserved first and last residue. The order of the fields is clone size, J gene, V gene, D gene, CDR3 length, CDR3 DNA, CDR3 protein. D genes are given only for firm matches. Size is stated for part of the rows, as once, few or many counts, or as a class when the clone is expanded.

abundance: .; j_gene: TRBJ2-3; v_gene: TRBV10-3; d_gene: .; len: 15; CDR3nt: TGTGCCATCAGTGAGGCTGGCAGGCTCATGGATACGCAGTATTTT; CDR3aa: CAISEAGRLMDTQYF
abundance: .; j_gene: TRBJ2-1; v_gene: TRBV29-1; d_gene: TRBD2; len: 16; CDR3nt: TGCAGCGTTGGCTCTAGCGGGGGCCGCTCCTACAATGAGCAGTTCTTC; CDR3aa: CSVGSSGGRSYNEQFF
abundance: .; j_gene: TRBJ1-2; v_gene: TRBV7-2; d_gene: .; len: 13; CDR3nt: TGTGCCAGCAGCTTGGGAGGAATCTATGGCTACACCTTC; CDR3aa: CASSLGGIYGYTF
abundance: .; j_gene: TRBJ2-6; v_gene: TRBV14; d_gene: .; len: 17; CDR3nt: TGTGCCAGCAGCCAAGAATCCCGAGGGGCTGGGGCCAACGTCCTGACTTTC; CDR3aa: CASSQESRGAGANVLTF
abundance: few; j_gene: TRBJ2-4; v_gene: TRBV2; d_gene: TRBD1; len: 16; CDR3nt: TGTGCCAGCAGTTTGGGACAGGGTATATCCAAAAACATTCAGTACTTC; CDR3aa: CASSLGQGISKNIQYF
abundance: few; j_gene: TRBJ2-5; v_gene: TRBV15; d_gene: .; len: 15; CDR3nt: TGTGCCACCAGCAGAGATCCGCTGCCCCAAGAGACCCAGTACTTC; CDR3aa: CATSRDPLPQETQYF
abundance: .; j_gene: TRBJ2-7; v_gene: TRBV7-3; d_gene: .; len: 15; CDR3nt: TGTGCCAGCAGCCAGAATGTGGGCTCCTACAATGAGCAGTACTTC; CDR3aa: CASSQNVGSYNEQYF
abundance: .; j_gene: TRBJ1-1; v_gene: TRBV6-5; d_gene: .; len: 13; CDR3nt: TGTGCCAGTAGTTACGGGAATGACCCGAGGGCTTTCTTT; CDR3aa: CASSYGNDPRAFF
abundance: .; j_gene: TRBJ1-1; v_gene: TRBV28; d_gene: .; len: 17; CDR3nt: TGTGCCAGCAGACACTCGAGTGGGGGGAGGATGAACACTGAAGCTTTCTTT; CDR3aa: CASRHSSGGRMNTEAFF
abundance: .; j_gene: TRBJ2-3; v_gene: TRBV20-1; d_gene: .; len: 14; CDR3nt: TGCAGTGCTTCCGGACAGAGCAACACAGATACGCAGTATTTT; CDR3aa: CSASGQSNTDTQYF
abundance: .; j_gene: TRBJ1-2; v_gene: TRBV3-1; d_gene: .; len: 14; CDR3nt: TGTGCCAGCGATGATGGGAATGGGTCCCGTGGCTACACCTTC; CDR3aa: CASDDGNGSRGYTF
abundance: .; j_gene: TRBJ1-1; v_gene: TRBV6-5; d_gene: .; len: 15; CDR3nt: TGTGCCAGCAGTTACTCGAGTGGACAGAGCACTGAAGCTTTCTTT; CDR3aa: CASSYSSGQSTEAFF
abundance: .; j_gene: TRBJ1-1; v_gene: TRBV27; d_gene: .; len: 13; CDR3nt: TGTGCCAGCAGTTTAGGGCGGGGCACTGAAGCTTTCTTT; CDR3aa: CASSLGRGTEAFF
abundance: .; j_gene: TRBJ1-2; v_gene: TRBV25-1; d_gene: TRBD1; len: 15; CDR3nt: TGTGCCAGCAGTGAATTGGCCAACAGGGGATATGGCTACACCTTC; CDR3aa: CASSELANRGYGYTF
abundance: .; j_gene: TRBJ2-1; v_gene: TRBV29-1; d_gene: .; len: 14; CDR3nt: TGCAGCGTTGATGGGACTCCCGGGGCTAATGAGCAGTTCTTC; CDR3aa: CSVDGTPGANEQFF
abundance: .; j_gene: TRBJ2-7; v_gene: TRBV20-1; d_gene: .; len: 11; CDR3nt: TGCAGTGCTAGGGTTGCGAGCGGACAGTACTTC; CDR3aa: CSARVASGQYF
abundance: few; j_gene: TRBJ2-5; v_gene: TRBV24-1; d_gene: .; len: 15; CDR3nt: TGTGCCACCAGTCTTGGGGCAGGGGACCAAGAGACCCAGTACTTC; CDR3aa: CATSLGAGDQETQYF
abundance: .; j_gene: TRBJ2-1; v_gene: TRBV27; d_gene: .; len: 17; CDR3nt: TGTGCCAGCAGCCTCTATGGGGCGGAGAGCTCCTACAATGAGCAGTTCTTC; CDR3aa: CASSLYGAESSYNEQFF
abundance: .; j_gene: TRBJ2-2; v_gene: TRBV29-1; d_gene: .; len: 19; CDR3nt: TGCAGCGTCTCTAATATCGTATCGGCAGGGACACATTCGTACGGGGAGCTGTTTTTT; CDR3aa: CSVSNIVSAGTHSYGELFF
abundance: few; j_gene: TRBJ1-2; v_gene: TRBV20-1; d_gene: TRBD1; len: 12; CDR3nt: TGCGGCCACAGGGGTACGGGCTATGGCTACACCTTC; CDR3aa: CGHRGTGYGYTF